The 25 T cell receptor beta chains given below trace back to one sample, sequenced in a study of blood T cell repertoires in COVID-19. Sequenced by immunoSEQ multiplex PCR; TCRdb stores in-frame clones only, minus some. The top ten hold 2% to 3% of the sample, which has about 280,000 clones, around 85% seen once. Sequencing input: PBMCs or T cells enriched from blood (not recorded which). Receptor source: a woman aged 50 to 60 who had recovered from COVID-19.

This clone was found once. This chain uses TRBV12-5 with TRBJ2-2; possibly TRBD2 for D (6 bases). V was shortened by 3 bases and J by 6 bases, with 14 bases between the two germline ends. The germline gives CDR1 LGHNT, CDR2 FRNRAP. The length of the CDR3 is 15 residues. The CDR3 region is CASGLDPPSAGELFF. Here the CDR3 DNA reads TGTGCTAGTGGTTTAGACCCTCCTAGCGCCGGGGAGCTGTTTTTT. The full variable domain, with the rest looked up from reference TRBV12-5 and TRBJ2-2, is DARVTQTPRHKVTEMGQEVTMRCQPILGHNTVFWYRQTMMQGLELLAYFRNRAPLDDSGMPKDRFSAEMPDATLATLKIQPSEPRDSAVYFCASGLDPPSAGELFFGEGSRLTVL.

The chain recombines TRBV7-9 with TRBJ2-5; TRBD2 is a possible D gene (5 bases). Germline loops: CDR1 SEHNR, CDR2 FQNEAQ (reference sequence). V lost 5 bases and J 5 bases, leaving 18 bases between the germline ends. The CDR3 extends over 15 amino acids. CDR3 coding DNA: TGTGCCAGCAGCGCTTGGGTCCAATGGGAGGAGACCCAGTACTTC. Its protein product is CASSAWVQWEETQYF.

The J gene is TRBJ1-2, the V gene TRBV5-4, with no clear D. V was shortened by 1 base and J by 3 bases, with 7 bases between the two germline ends. This CDR3 comprises 13 residues. The germline gives CDR1 SGHNT, CDR2 YYREEE (reference sequence). In DNA form, the CDR3 reads TGTGCCAGCAGCTTGTCCGGGGACTATGGCTACACCTTC. It codes for CASSLSGDYGYTF.

The chain employs TRBV6-6 and TRBJ1-1; no clear D. V lost 2 bases and J lost 5, with 12 bases in between. The germline V gene has CDR1 MNHNY and CDR2 SVGAGI (reference sequence). The CDR3 runs 14 residues. CDR3 sequence: CASSYDRGGTEAFF. In DNA, the CDR3 is TGTGCCAGCAGTTACGACCGAGGTGGGACTGAAGCTTTCTTT.

V is TRBV30 and J is TRBJ2-5; 8 bases agree with TRBD2. Germline CDR1 GTSNPN, CDR2 SVGIG (reference sequence). V shed 3 bases and J 1 base; nucleotides not matched to a gene: 13. The CDR3 loop spans 17 amino acids. The CDR3 spells CAWSDFASGRSQETQYF. The DNA of the CDR3 is TGTGCCTGGAGCGACTTTGCTAGCGGGCGGAGCCAAGAGACCCAGTACTTC.

V and J are TRBV6-2 or TRBV6-3 and TRBJ2-7, with a weak D call TRBD2 (6 bases). The germline V gene has CDR1 MNHEY and CDR2 SVGEGT. The CDR3 sequence is 15 residues long. Trimming stripped 6 bases from V and 1 base from J, with 16 bases between. In DNA form, the CDR3 reads TGTGCCAGCAGCTCTACTAGCCAGAGATCCTACGAGCAGTACTTC. Its translation: CASSSTSQRSYEQYF.

This clone showed up just once. The chain couples TRBV11-2 to TRBJ1-1; 10 bases are a match to TRBD1. The CDR3 consists of 15 residues. CDR1 and CDR2 from the germline V gene are SGHAT and FQNNGV. V shed 5 bases and J 1 base; nucleotides not matched to a gene: 4. In nucleotides, the CDR3 is TGTGCCAGCAGCCCCCGGGACAGGGGGAACACTGAAGCTTTCTTT. It specifies CASSPRDRGNTEAFF.

The chain employs TRBV24-1 and TRBJ2-3; no clear D gene. The germline V and J ends were trimmed by 4 bases and 1 base, with 11 bases remaining between them. The CDR3 is 15 amino acids. Per germline, CDR1 KGHDR and CDR2 SFDVKD. The CDR3 loop is CATSDKPTGTDTQYF. CDR3 DNA sequence: TGTGCCACCAGTGACAAACCCACAGGCACAGATACGCAGTATTTT.

The rearrangement uses TRBV2 and TRBJ2-5; tentatively, D is TRBD1 (5 bases). V was trimmed by 4 bases and J by 1 base, leaving 13 bases between them. The CDR3 runs to 15 residues. The germline V gene encodes CDR1 SNHLY and CDR2 FYNNEI. CDR3 loop: CASSARGHSQETQYF. In DNA form, the CDR3 reads TGTGCCAGCAGTGCCCGAGGACATAGCCAAGAGACCCAGTACTTC.

The chain employs TRBV27 and TRBJ1-1; D ambiguous. This CDR3 region has 14 residues. Germline V lookup: CDR1 MNHEY, CDR2 SMNVEV (reference sequence). V was trimmed by 8 bases and J by 4 bases, leaving 17 bases between them. CDR3 in DNA: TGTGCCAGCGGGAGTGGCGCCCGCGTCACTGAAGCTTTCTTT. Translating gives CASGSGARVTEAFF.

The chain carries TRBV3-1 (or the pseudogene TRBV3-2) and TRBJ2-7; D possibly corresponds to TRBD1 (5 bases). The CDR3 is made up of 14 amino acids. Trimming cost V 2 bases and J 1 base, with 9 bases left between them. The germline gives CDR1 LGHDT, CDR2 YNNKEL (reference sequence). In DNA form, the CDR3 reads TGTGCCAGCAGCCAAATCACAGGATCCTACGAGCAGTACTTC. Protein product: CASSQITGSYEQYF.

The J gene is TRBJ1-1, the V gene TRBV19; 10 positions match TRBD1. Germline V gene lookup returns CDR1 LNHDA and CDR2 SQIVND (reference sequence). The CDR3 runs 14 residues. V shed 3 bases and J 5 bases; nucleotides not matched to a gene: 3. The CDR3 bases are TGTGCCAGTAGTATGGGACAGGGGTGGACTGAAGCTTTCTTT. Its translation: CASSMGQGWTEAFF.

This chain uses TRBV5-4 with TRBJ2-4; D is undetermined. The CDR3 consists of 14 residues. V lost 2 bases and J 2 bases, leaving 8 bases between the germline ends. The germline V gene has CDR1 SGHNT and CDR2 YYREEE (reference sequence). CDR3 residues: CASSFGVPKNIQYF. CDR3 in DNA: TGTGCCAGCAGCTTTGGAGTCCCCAAAAACATTCAGTACTTC.

The rearrangement uses TRBV5-4 and TRBJ2-1; 10 positions match TRBD2. Germline lookup yields CDR1 SGHNT and CDR2 YYREEE (reference sequence). The CDR3 extends over 14 amino acids. Losses at the gene ends were 5 bases for V and 7 bases for J; bases not matched to a gene: 6. The CDR3 reads CASSPGLASNEQFF. The CDR3 region has the DNA TGTGCCAGCAGTCCGGGACTAGCGTCGAATGAGCAGTTCTTC. Looking up the rest from reference TRBV5-4 and TRBJ2-1 gives the full variable domain: ETGVTQSPTHLIKTRGQQVTLRCSSQSGHNTVSWYQQALGQGPQFIFQYYREEENGRGNFPPRFSGLQFPNYSSELNVNALELDDSALYLCASSPGLASNEQFFGPGTRLTVL.

The chain has TRBV18 and TRBJ2-3, with 12 bases lining up with TRBD2. Trimming took 7 bases from V and 2 from J; bases not matched to a gene: 7. Germline assignment: CDR1 KGHSH and CDR2 LQKENI. This CDR3 region has 16 residues. DNA of the CDR3: TGTGCCAGCTTACCCCGGACTAGCGGGGACACAGATACGCAGTATTTT. Its protein is CASLPRTSGDTDTQYF. The whole variable domain, remainder taken from reference TRBV18 and TRBJ2-3, is NAGVMQNPRHLVRRRGQEARLRCSPMKGHSHVYWYRQLPEEGLKFMVYLQKENIIDESGMPKERFSAEFPKEGPSILRIQQVVRGDSAAYFCASLPRTSGDTDTQYFGPGTRLTVL.

CDR3 in amino acids: CASRKGQGDVSPLHF. The CDR3 DNA reads TGCGCCAGCAGAAAGGGACAGGGGGATGTTTCACCCCTCCACTTT. This chain joins TRBV10-2 and TRBJ1-6; 11 bases agree with TRBD1. Germline V gene lookup returns CDR1 WSHSY and CDR2 SAAADI. The CDR3 runs 15 residues. Losses at the gene ends were 6 bases for V and 9 bases for J; bases not matched to a gene: 7.

The rearrangement uses TRBV19 and TRBJ1-6; 7 bases line up with TRBD1. The CDR3 loop spans 14 amino acids. The germline CDR1 and CDR2 sequences are LNHDA and SQIVND (reference sequence). The V gene end was trimmed by 4 bases and the J gene end by 9 bases; junction bases not matched to a gene: 6. The CDR3 DNA is TGTGCCAGTAGTACCACAGGGGTGGCTTCACCCCTCCACTTT. Encoded protein: CASSTTGVASPLHF.

This clone has a handful of counts. The chain carries TRBV3-1 (or the pseudogene TRBV3-2) and TRBJ1-2, with unresolved D. The CDR3 consists of 14 residues. Trimming took 3 bases from V and 7 from J, leaving 15 bases between them. Germline CDR1 reads LGHDT; CDR2 reads YNNKEL (reference sequence). DNA for the CDR3: TGTGCCAGCAGCCATCAATCCGGAACTATTGGCTACACCTTC. This sequence encodes CASSHQSGTIGYTF.

The sample holds a few counts of this clone. The V call is TRBV5-1, the J call TRBJ1-1; tentative D call: TRBD1 (5 bases). The CDR3 has 15 residues. V was cut by 5 bases and J by 0 bases, with 14 bases left in between. Germline V gives CDR1 SGHRS, CDR2 YFSETQ. The CDR3 protein is CASRSRDSMNTEAFF. Here the CDR3 DNA reads TGCGCCAGCAGATCCCGGGACTCAATGAACACTGAAGCTTTCTTT.

The chain combines TRBV19 with TRBJ1-5; possible D gene TRBD1, 6 bases. Germline loops: CDR1 LNHDA, CDR2 SQIVND (reference sequence). The CDR3 runs 18 residues. Between the trimmed V and J ends, which lost 5 bases and 2 bases, there was a span of 22 bases. The DNA for the CDR3 is TGTGCCAGTAGTCCCGACGGGGGGCTCCGGCGGGGCAATCAGCCCCAGCATTTT. Its translation is CASSPDGGLRRGNQPQHF. Full variable domain (rest looked up from reference TRBV19 and TRBJ1-5): DGGITQSPKYLFRKEGQNVTLSCEQNLNHDAMYWYRQDPGQGLRLIYYSQIVNDFQKGDIAEGYSVSREKKESFPLTVTSAQKNPTAFYLCASSPDGGLRRGNQPQHFGDGTRLSIL.

The chain employs TRBV12-3 or TRBV12-4 and TRBJ2-1; 10 bases match TRBD2. The CDR3 is made up of 13 amino acids. Germline trimming cut 0 bases from V and 16 bases from J; bases unmatched to any gene: 6. CDR3 sequence (DNA): TGTGCCAGCAGTTTAGCGCTCCAGCGGGAGGGATTCTTC. It specifies CASSLALQREGFF.

This clone appeared a single time. V usage is TRBV28 and J usage is TRBJ2-3; D not certain. Germline V gene data show CDR1 as MDHEN and CDR2 as SYDVKM. V lost 6 bases to trimming and J lost 2 bases, with 9 bases between them. The CDR3 spans 13 residues. The CDR3 protein is CASSLGSTDTQYF. The CDR3 DNA is TGTGCCAGCAGCCTCGGGTCCACAGATACGCAGTATTTT.

This chain joins TRBV10-3 and TRBJ2-7; 9 nucleotides line up with TRBD2. There are 16 residues in the CDR3. V was clipped by 6 bases and J by 3 bases; unmatched bases: 12. The germline V gene encodes CDR1 ENHRY and CDR2 SYGVKD. CDR3: CAISPRPGLAYYEQYF. As DNA, the CDR3 is TGTGCCATCAGCCCCCGACCGGGACTAGCCTACTACGAGCAGTACTTC.

This clone was seen a handful of times. This rearrangement joins TRBV27 to TRBJ1-2, with D possibly matching TRBD1 (6 bases). Looked up from germline, CDR1 is MNHEY and CDR2 is SMNVEV (reference sequence). With 6 bases removed from V and 2 bases from J, the gap between germline ends came to 13 bases. The CDR3 extends over 14 amino acids. In DNA, the CDR3 is TGTGCCAGCAGATTGAACAGGGCGAACTATGGCTACACCTTC. This sequence encodes CASRLNRANYGYTF.

This chain uses TRBV28 with TRBJ1-3, with D possibly being TRBD1 (6 bases). Trimming cost V 6 bases and J 7 bases, with 13 bases left between them. Germline CDR1 reads MDHEN; CDR2 reads SYDVKM. The CDR3 contains 13 residues. The CDR3 bases are TGTGCCAGCAGACAGGGTCGGCCGAACACCATATATTTT. This gives the protein CASRQGRPNTIYF.